Listed below are T cell receptor beta chains from one sample, sequenced in a study of blood T cell repertoires in COVID-19. The method was immunoSEQ multiplex PCR; TCRdb's version includes in-frame clones alone and lacks a portion of them. Here the sample spans about 20,000 clones, nearly 90% being singletons. Sample: peripheral blood. These receptors originate from a human donor in a cohort sampled during active COVID-19. The donor label of this sample is uncertain. Each CDR3 is given with its conserved first and last residue. D genes are given only for firm matches. Clone size is stated in some rows and not others, as once, few, many or a class when expanded.

len: 11; d_gene: .; abundance: few; j_gene: TRBJ2-7; v_gene: TRBV11-2; CDR3nt: TGTGCCAGCAGCTCTGCCTACGAGCAGTACTTC; CDR3aa: CASSSAYEQYF
len: 17; d_gene: TRBD2; abundance: .; j_gene: TRBJ2-5; v_gene: TRBV10-3; CDR3nt: TGTGCCATCAGTGAGTCGTTGGCTAGCGGGAGCCAAGAGACCCAGTACTTC; CDR3aa: CAISESLASGSQETQYF
len: 16; d_gene: TRBD2; abundance: .; j_gene: TRBJ2-1; v_gene: TRBV6-4; CDR3nt: TGTGCCAGCAGTCTTTCCGGGACTACCCCCACGGATGAGCAGTTCTTC; CDR3aa: CASSLSGTTPTDEQFF
len: 13; d_gene: TRBD2; abundance: .; j_gene: TRBJ2-2; v_gene: TRBV6-2/TRBV6-3; CDR3nt: TGTGCCAGCAGTACGGGGGGGACCGGGGAGCTGTTTTTT; CDR3aa: CASSTGGTGELFF
len: 14; d_gene: .; abundance: few; j_gene: TRBJ1-4; v_gene: TRBV3-1/TRBV3-2; CDR3nt: TGTGCCAGCAGCCAAGGGGGGCTGGATGAAAAACTGTTTTTT; CDR3aa: CASSQGGLDEKLFF
len: 18; d_gene: .; abundance: .; j_gene: TRBJ1-4; v_gene: TRBV4-2; CDR3nt: TGTGCCAGCAGCCAAGATAGTCCAAGTAGTTGGTCCAATGAAAAACTGTTTTTT; CDR3aa: CASSQDSPSSWSNEKLFF
len: 16; d_gene: .; abundance: .; j_gene: TRBJ1-6; v_gene: TRBV28; CDR3nt: TGTGCCAGCAGTAGTCCGGTGCGGACAGTTAATTCACCCCTCCACTTT; CDR3aa: CASSSPVRTVNSPLHF
len: 14; d_gene: .; abundance: .; j_gene: TRBJ2-5; v_gene: TRBV5-1; CDR3nt: TGCGCCAGCAGCTCCGGACAGAGCCAAGAGACCCAGTACTTC; CDR3aa: CASSSGQSQETQYF
len: 14; d_gene: .; abundance: .; j_gene: TRBJ1-2; v_gene: TRBV5-1; CDR3nt: TGCGCCAGCAGCTTGGAAGTAGGGGCAAAGGGCTACACCTTC; CDR3aa: CASSLEVGAKGYTF
len: 16; d_gene: TRBD1; abundance: .; j_gene: TRBJ1-3; v_gene: TRBV5-4; CDR3nt: TGTGCCAGCAGCGATGGACAGGGGGTTGGTGGAAACACCATATATTTT; CDR3aa: CASSDGQGVGGNTIYF